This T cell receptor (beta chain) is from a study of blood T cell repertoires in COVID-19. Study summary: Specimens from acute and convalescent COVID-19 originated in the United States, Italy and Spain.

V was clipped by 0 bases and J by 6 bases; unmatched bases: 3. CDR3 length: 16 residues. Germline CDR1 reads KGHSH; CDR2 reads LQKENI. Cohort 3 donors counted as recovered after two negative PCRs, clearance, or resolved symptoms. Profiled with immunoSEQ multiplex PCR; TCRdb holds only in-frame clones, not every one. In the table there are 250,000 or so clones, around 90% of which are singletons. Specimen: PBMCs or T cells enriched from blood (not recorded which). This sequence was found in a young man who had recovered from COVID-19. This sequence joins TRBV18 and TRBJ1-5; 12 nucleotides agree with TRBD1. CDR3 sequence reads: CASSPPGQGAIQPQHF. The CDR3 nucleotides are TGTGCCAGCTCACCACCGGGACAGGGGGCGATTCAGCCCCAGCATTTT.